Below are 24 T cell receptor beta chains sequenced from a single sample in a study of beta chain features in type 1 diabetes. The isolated RNA, all of it, was reverse transcribed, so expressed TCRB transcripts were what got sequenced. The method was immunoSEQ multiplex PCR; TCRdb's version includes in-frame clones alone and lacks a portion of them. The sample has 30,000 to 45,000 clones; almost 65% are singletons. Sequences were obtained from Tregs from blood. The receptors were gathered from a woman aged 25 to 45 in good health.

This clone was picked up one time. This chain connects TRBV20-1 to TRBJ2-5, with D possibly being TRBD2 (5 bases). The tail of the sequence fits TRBJ2-7 better, so the J call may be wrong. The CDR3 has 11 amino acids. Germline assignment: CDR1 DFQATT and CDR2 SNEGSKA (reference sequence). The CDR3 sequence is CSALANYEQYF. The CDR3 DNA reads TGCAGTGCTCTAGCCAACTACGAGCAGTACTTC.

V is TRBV27 and J is TRBJ2-5, with TRBD2 matching 13 bases. Germline V lookup: CDR1 MNHEY, CDR2 SMNVEV (reference sequence). Trimming cost V 4 bases and J 4 bases; bases outside gene matches: 12. The CDR3 runs to 18 residues. The CDR3 loop reads CASSSGLAGARARETQYF. The CDR3 coding sequence is TGTGCCAGCAGTTCTGGACTAGCGGGAGCTAGGGCGCGAGAGACCCAGTACTTC.

The chain carries TRBV7-8 and TRBJ2-1; no firm D call. V lost 5 bases, J lost 7 bases, and 9 bases lay in between. The CDR3 is 12 amino acids. Germline CDR1 is SGHVS and CDR2 is FQNEAQ. Here the CDR3 reads CASSQEWNEQFF. The CDR3 nucleotides are TGTGCCAGCAGCCAGGAATGGAATGAGCAGTTCTTC. The variable domain in full, with the rest retrieved from reference TRBV7-8 and TRBJ2-1, is GAGVSQSPRYKVAKRGQDVALRCDPISGHVSLFWYQQALGQGPEFLTYFQNEAQLDKSGLPSDRFFAERPEGSVSTLKIQRTQQEDSAVYLCASSQEWNEQFFGPGTRLTVL.

The chain carries TRBV18 and TRBJ2-1; 11 positions agree with TRBD2. J gave up 4 bases and V 5 bases, and 13 bases lay outside the gene matches. Germline V lookup: CDR1 KGHSH, CDR2 LQKENI. The CDR3 length is 18 residues. This CDR3 is CASSSTTSGIGGYNEQFF. The CDR3 DNA is TGTGCCAGCTCAAGTACGACTAGCGGGATTGGGGGGTACAATGAGCAGTTCTTC. The full variable domain, its missing parts supplied by reference TRBV18 and TRBJ2-1, is NAGVMQNPRHLVRRRGQEARLRCSPMKGHSHVYWYRQLPEEGLKFMVYLQKENIIDESGMPKERFSAEFPKEGPSILRIQQVVRGDSAAYFCASSSTTSGIGGYNEQFFGPGTRLTVL.

J is TRBJ2-7 and V is TRBV7-2; 10 bases map to TRBD2. Germline V CDR1 and CDR2: SGHTA, FQGNSA. V dropped 1 base and J dropped 6; count of bases not matched to a gene: 9. The CDR3 is 16 amino acids. CDR3 amino acids: CASSLGLAGAMGEQYF. The CDR3, as DNA: TGTGCCAGCAGCTTAGGGCTAGCGGGAGCAATGGGCGAGCAGTACTTC.

This clone has only one observation. The chain couples TRBV4-2 to TRBJ2-3; 8 nucleotides align to TRBD1. Germline V gene lookup returns CDR1 LGHNA and CDR2 YNFKEQ. There are 14 residues in the CDR3. V shed 0 bases and J 9 bases; nucleotides not matched to a gene: 5. The DNA of the CDR3 is TGTGCCAGCAGCCAAGAAACGGACAGGGAGACGCAGTATTTT. Translated, it gives CASSQETDRETQYF.

This clone has only one observation. The J gene is TRBJ2-1, the V gene TRBV5-1; a possible D gene is TRBD1 (6 bases). The germline V and J ends were trimmed by 0 bases and 0 bases, with 7 bases remaining between them. Germline V lookup: CDR1 SGHRS, CDR2 YFSETQ. This CDR3 comprises 15 residues. DNA of the CDR3: TGCGCCAGCAGCTTGGAACAGGGCTCCTACAATGAGCAGTTCTTC. It yields the protein CASSLEQGSYNEQFF.

This clone was seen only a few times. This chain joins TRBV7-9 and TRBJ1-5, with no clear D. V was pared by 1 base and J by 3 bases, with 13 bases between. CDR1 SEHNR and CDR2 FQNEAQ come from the germline V gene (reference sequence). There are 16 residues in the CDR3. CDR3 nucleotides: TGTGCCAGCAGCTTAGGTCCACTGCAAGTCAATCAGCCCCAGCATTTT. Encoded protein: CASSLGPLQVNQPQHF.

The chain uses TRBV30 and TRBJ2-7; TRBD1 is a possible D gene (6 bases). Trimming left V 4 bases short and J 3 bases short, with 16 bases between. Germline V lookup: CDR1 GTSNPN, CDR2 SVGIG (reference sequence). This CDR3 comprises 14 residues. CDR3 bases: TGTGCCTGGAATCGGCCAGGGGCCGACTACGAGCAGTACTTC. Its translation: CAWNRPGADYEQYF.

The gene calls are TRBV27 and TRBJ2-1; D might be TRBD1 (6 bases). Trimming removed 0 bases from V and 1 base from J, with 13 bases in between. Germline CDR1 is MNHEY and CDR2 is SMNVEV (reference sequence). The length of the CDR3 is 17 residues. This chain's CDR3 is CASSLSRGGRSYNEQFF. CDR3 DNA sequence: TGTGCCAGCAGTTTATCCAGGGGTGGACGTTCCTACAATGAGCAGTTCTTC.

The chain links TRBV18 to TRBJ2-1, with 9 bases identical to TRBD2. Germline V gives CDR1 KGHSH, CDR2 LQKENI. With V trimmed by 2 bases and J by 3 bases, 5 bases remained unmatched. The CDR3 is 16 residues long. The CDR3 region is CASSPVPSGNYNEQFF. In DNA form, the CDR3 reads TGTGCCAGCTCACCAGTTCCTAGCGGGAACTACAATGAGCAGTTCTTC.

The chain uses TRBV18 and TRBJ2-1; 8 bases line up with TRBD1. Per germline, CDR1 KGHSH and CDR2 LQKENI. The CDR3 length is 14 residues. V trimming: 0 bases; J trimming: 6 bases; junction bases outside the gene matches: 1. CDR3 residues: CASSPPDRANEQFF. The CDR3, as DNA: TGTGCCAGCTCACCACCGGACAGGGCCAATGAGCAGTTCTTC.

On this clone itself: The same CDR3 also results from other DNA sequences found in this sample. This chain connects TRBV29-1 to TRBJ2-7, with 11 bases identical to TRBD2. The CDR3 contains 14 residues. With 6 bases clipped from V and 2 bases from J, the junction kept 6 bases outside the gene matches. The germline gives CDR1 SQVTM, CDR2 ANQGSEA. DNA for the CDR3: TGCAGCGTAGCCGGACTAGCGGGTGCCTACGAGCAGTACTTC. Translating gives CSVAGLAGAYEQYF.

CDR3 nucleotides: TGTGCCAGCAGTGGGCCGGGACAGGGCTTAGAGCAGTTCTTC. It yields the protein CASSGPGQGLEQFF. J is TRBJ2-1 and V is TRBV2, with 9 bases aligning to TRBD1. The junction had 8 bases not matched to a gene; V was cut back by 4 bases and J by 10 bases. Per germline, CDR1 SNHLY and CDR2 FYNNEI. The CDR3 is made up of 14 amino acids.

The CDR3 loop reads CAISEGTGNSYEQYF. The CDR3 DNA follows: TGTGCCATCAGTGAGGGGACAGGCAACTCCTACGAGCAGTACTTC. The V and J genes are TRBV10-3 and TRBJ2-7; 8 positions match TRBD1. The CDR3 spans 15 residues. Germline CDR1 and CDR2: ENHRY and SYGVKD. The trim removed 2 bases at V and 0 bases at J, leaving 3 bases unmatched.

The V gene is TRBV6-5, the J gene TRBJ2-1; 8 nucleotides line up with TRBD2. V trimming: 2 bases; J trimming: 7 bases; junction bases outside the gene matches: 4. CDR3 length equals 14 residues. Germline CDR1 MNHEY, CDR2 SVGAGI. The DNA of the CDR3 is TGTGCCAGCAGTTACAACGGGAGGGGGAATGAGCAGTTCTTC. Amino acid sequence: CASSYNGRGNEQFF.

This clone was seen only once. The V gene is TRBV11-2, the J gene TRBJ2-3; no firm D call. The V end lost 4 bases, the J end lost 4 bases, and 9 bases lay between the germline ends. The CDR3 is made up of 13 amino acids. CDR1 and CDR2 from the germline V gene are SGHAT and FQNNGV. CDR3 in DNA: TGTGCCAGCAGCTCACTACTCTCAGATACGCAGTATTTT. It codes for CASSSLLSDTQYF.

The rearrangement uses TRBV2 and TRBJ2-6; no clear D. V lost 4 bases and J 5 bases, leaving 12 bases between the germline ends. CDR3 size: 15 residues. The germline gives CDR1 SNHLY, CDR2 FYNNEI. CDR3 DNA sequence: TGTGCCAGCAGTGTGAGGCTTGGCAGGGCCAACGTCCTGACTTTC. It codes for CASSVRLGRANVLTF.

The chain couples TRBV20-1 to TRBJ2-1; D perhaps matches TRBD2 (5 bases). V lost 3 bases to trimming and J lost 11 bases, with 11 bases between them. Germline-derived CDR1 and CDR2 are DFQATT and SNEGSKA (reference sequence). This CDR3 contains 11 residues. As DNA, the CDR3 is TGCAGTGCTAGGAGGGAAAACAAGCAGTTCTTC. It encodes CSARRENKQFF.

This rearrangement joins TRBV9 to TRBJ1-5; D possibly corresponds to TRBD1 (6 bases). V dropped 1 base and J dropped 5 bases, with 10 bases sitting between them. The CDR3 runs 14 residues. The germline V gene has CDR1 SGDLS and CDR2 YYNGEE. CDR3 loop: CASSVSGAYQPQHF. DNA for the CDR3: TGTGCCAGCAGCGTATCAGGGGCCTATCAGCCCCAGCATTTT. Full variable domain (remainder filled in from reference TRBV9 and TRBJ1-5): DSGVTQTPKHLITATGQRVTLRCSPRSGDLSVYWYQQSLDQGLQFLIQYYNGEERAKGNILERFSAQQFPDLHSELNLSSLELGDSALYFCASSVSGAYQPQHFGDGTRLSIL.

Of note for this clone: The junction does not match germline at one end; this may be a read error. The V gene is TRBV7-7, the J gene TRBJ1-1; weak D call: TRBD1 (5 bases). Germline V gene data show CDR1 as SSHAT and CDR2 as FNYEAQ (reference sequence). The CDR3 has 13 amino acids. CDR3 sequence (DNA): TGTGCTAGCAGCTTACGGGGGGACACTGAAGCTTTCTTT. Protein product: CASSLRGDTEAFF.

The sample holds a few counts of this clone. V usage is TRBV29-1 and J usage is TRBJ2-1; 7 bases map to TRBD2. CDR1 is SQVTM, CDR2 ANQGSEA, per germline. The junction had 12 bases not matched to a gene; V was cut back by 7 bases and J by 6 bases. This CDR3 has 14 residues. DNA for the CDR3: TGCAGCGCCAGTGTGGTGGGGGGGGGCAATGAGCAGTTCTTC. Its translation is CSASVVGGGNEQFF.

This clone was detected only a few times. The chain recombines TRBV29-1 with TRBJ2-1, with 8 bases aligning to TRBD2. Germline V gene lookup returns CDR1 SQVTM and CDR2 ANQGSEA. CDR3 size: 15 residues. Trimming took 5 bases from V and 3 from J; bases not matched to a gene: 9. CDR3 loop: CSVSGAGGNYNEQFF. The CDR3 DNA is TGCAGCGTTTCCGGGGCGGGAGGAAACTACAATGAGCAGTTCTTC.

This clone was seen a handful of times. J is TRBJ2-1 and V is TRBV9; possible D gene TRBD2, 6 bases. This CDR3 contains 15 residues. Germline CDR1 SGDLS, CDR2 YYNGEE. The germline V and J ends were trimmed by 4 bases and 1 base, with 12 bases remaining between them. In DNA form, the CDR3 reads TGTGCCAGCAGCCAAAGCGGGCCTTCCTACAATGAGCAGTTCTTC. Its protein product is CASSQSGPSYNEQFF.